This TCR beta chain came from a study of beta chain features in type 1 diabetes. The wider study: Age, gender and cell yields were similar between patients and healthy donors. Over all samples combined, over 85,000,000 sorted cells were examined. Study-wide points: Compared with healthy donors, patients appeared to share more similar naive, central memory and regulatory TCRB repertoires.

Expressed TCRB transcripts were sequenced because the isolated RNA had all been reverse transcribed beforehand. The data were produced by immunoSEQ multiplex PCR, yet TCRdb's version contains in-frame clones alone and is incomplete. The sample has some 250,000 clones, 25% to 30% seen once. There are 15 residues in the CDR3. V was clipped by 4 bases and J by 3 bases; unmatched bases: 12. Germline CDR1 reads GTSNPN; CDR2 reads SVGIG (reference sequence). This clone has a handful of counts. Its antigen is not known. The chain carries TRBV30 and TRBJ2-7, with 7 bases identical to TRBD1. The sample taken for sequencing was central memory CD4+ T cells from blood. The sequence was collected from a man aged 25-45 years in good health. DNA for the CDR3: TGTGCCTGGAACAACGTCCGGGACAGAGACTACGAGCAGTACTTC. Amino acids: CAWNNVRDRDYEQYF.